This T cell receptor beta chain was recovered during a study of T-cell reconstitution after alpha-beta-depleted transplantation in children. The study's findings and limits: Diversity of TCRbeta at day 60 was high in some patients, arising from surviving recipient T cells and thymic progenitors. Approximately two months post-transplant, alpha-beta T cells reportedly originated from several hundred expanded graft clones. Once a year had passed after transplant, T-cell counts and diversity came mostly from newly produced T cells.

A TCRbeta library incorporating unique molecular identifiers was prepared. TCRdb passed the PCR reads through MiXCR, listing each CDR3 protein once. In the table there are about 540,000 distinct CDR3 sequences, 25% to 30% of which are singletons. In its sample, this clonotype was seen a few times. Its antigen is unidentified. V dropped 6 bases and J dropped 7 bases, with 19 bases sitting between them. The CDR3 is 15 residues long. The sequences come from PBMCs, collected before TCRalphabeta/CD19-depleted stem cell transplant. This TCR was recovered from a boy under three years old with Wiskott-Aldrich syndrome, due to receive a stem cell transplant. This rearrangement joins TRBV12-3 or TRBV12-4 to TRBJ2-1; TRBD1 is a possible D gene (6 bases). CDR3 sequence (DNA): TGTGCCAGCAGAGATAGTCCGGGACACATTAATGAGCAGTTCTTC. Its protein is CASRDSPGHINEQFF.